This T cell receptor beta chain was documented in a study of type 1 regulatory T cells. Across the study: This in vitro CD4 product, T-allo10, is enriched for Tr1 cells and alloantigen-specific. General study points: Type 1 regulatory T cells had a more restricted TCR repertoire than non-type 1 regulatory T cells.

The CDR3 totals 15 residues. With V trimmed by 3 bases and J by 4 bases, 6 bases remained unmatched. Germline-derived CDR1 and CDR2 are DFQATT and SNEGSKA (reference sequence). This clonotype was recorded a few times. Its antigen is undetermined. One entry per CDR3 protein results from TCRdb running MiXCR on the reads. This sample has about 67,000 distinct CDR3 sequences, with roughly half found just once. V and J are TRBV20-1 and TRBJ1-4; 9 bases map to TRBD1. The source of this sequence is a human donor in good health. Sequences were obtained from cultured non-Tr1 T cells, either the whole culture or a sorted T cell fraction (not recorded which). The CDR3 DNA sequence: TGCAGTGCTAGCGGGACAGGGAGCCTTAATGAAAAACTGTTTTTT. Amino acids: CSASGTGSLNEKLFF.